These 25 T cell receptor beta chains share one sample of origin, sequenced in a study of T cell changes during pregnancy in multiple sclerosis (dated 2019 in TCRdb). The method behind the library was the immunoSEQ multiplex PCR assay. TCRdb's version of the immuneACCESS table is confined to in-frame rearrangements and falls short of the full clone set. An unresolved V gene accounts for under half of the shortfall where checked; the remainder is of unknown origin. This sample gives approximately 69,000 clones in total; roughly nine tenths of them show up just once. The ten largest clones take up under 0.3% of the sample. The sample consisted of CD4+ T cells from peripheral blood mononuclear cells, taken in the third trimester of pregnancy. All receptors derive from a female donor in good health, enrolled as a control in a pregnancy study.

The J gene is TRBJ2-3, the V gene TRBV9; 10 bases map to TRBD2. V dropped 0 bases and J dropped 5; count of bases not matched to a gene: 0. Germline V lookup: CDR1 SGDLS, CDR2 YYNGEE. This CDR3 comprises 14 residues. The CDR3 nucleotides are TGTGCCAGCAGCGTAGGGACTAGCGGAGATACGCAGTATTTT. Protein sequence: CASSVGTSGDTQYF.

This clone has only one observation. Relative to the germline gene, one junction end is altered; a read error may explain this. The V and J genes are TRBV10-3 and TRBJ1-2; D not resolved. Germline CDR1 ENHRY, CDR2 SYGVKD. This CDR3 contains 13 residues. The CDR3: CAIGDVTDYGYTF. For the CDR3, the DNA is TGTGCCATCGGTGACGTCACAGACTATGGCTACACCTTC.

The chain employs TRBV11-3 and TRBJ2-5; the D is unclear. This CDR3 has 15 amino acids. Per germline, CDR1 SGHNT and CDR2 YENEEA. Trimming left V 3 bases short and J 5 bases short, with 16 bases between. The CDR3 region is CASSLYRGLSETQYF. In nucleotides, the CDR3 is TGTGCCAGCAGCTTGTATCGAGGTTTGTCGGAGACCCAGTACTTC.

CDR3 sequence: CASSQEGGATNEKLFF. CDR3 bases: TGCGCCAGCAGCCAAGAAGGGGGGGCAACTAATGAAAAACTGTTTTTT. V gene TRBV4-3 combines with J gene TRBJ1-4; TRBD1 is a possible D gene (6 bases). From germline, CDR1 is LGHNA and CDR2 YSLEER. This CDR3 has 16 residues. V was shortened by 0 bases and J by 0 bases, with 8 bases between the two germline ends.

This clone occurred a few times. This sequence joins TRBV5-1 and TRBJ1-5, with 7 bases matching TRBD1. CDR1 SGHRS and CDR2 YFSETQ come from the germline V gene. This CDR3 contains 14 residues. Trimming cost V 4 bases and J 3 bases; bases outside gene matches: 4. Here the CDR3 reads CASSIGQDNQPQHF. CDR3 nucleotides: TGCGCCAGCAGCATCGGACAGGACAATCAGCCCCAGCATTTT.

The V gene is TRBV19, the J gene TRBJ2-7; D ambiguous. The V and J ends lost 6 bases and 0 bases respectively, with 15 bases between them. The V gene's germline CDR1 is LNHDA and CDR2 SQIVND (reference sequence). The CDR3 runs to 15 residues. The CDR3 DNA sequence: TGTGCCAGTAGCTCTAAGACCCTAGGCTCCTACGAGCAGTACTTC. Translating it yields CASSSKTLGSYEQYF.

The rearrangement uses TRBV21-1 and TRBJ2-5; TRBD1, the table's D call, lacks a check against the DNA. TRBV21-1 is assigned pseudogene status. This CDR3 region has 14 residues. CDR3 nucleotide sequence: TGTGCCACCCAGACAGGGTTTGGTAAAGAGACCCAGTACTTC. As protein: CATQTGFGKETQYF.

The rearrangement uses TRBV4-1 and TRBJ1-1, with 8 bases fitting TRBD1. The CDR3 runs to 17 residues. Unmatched junction bases numbered 11, after V lost 4 bases and J lost 1 base. Germline CDR1 is MGHRA and CDR2 is YSYEKL. Here the CDR3 reads CASSRTGFMGKNTEAFF. In DNA form, the CDR3 reads TGCGCCAGCAGCCGGACAGGGTTTATGGGGAAGAACACTGAAGCTTTCTTT.

The chain couples TRBV27 to TRBJ2-6; perhaps TRBD2 as D (5 bases). Between the trimmed V and J ends, which lost 6 bases and 7 bases, there was a span of 22 bases. In germline, CDR1 is MNHEY, CDR2 SMNVEV (reference sequence). This CDR3 is built from 17 residues. The CDR3 DNA is TGTGCCAGCAGGGGTAGGACGGATGTAGGGAGAGCCAACGTCCTGACTTTC. Translation gives CASRGRTDVGRANVLTF. Full variable domain (rest looked up from reference TRBV27 and TRBJ2-6): EAQVTQNPRYLITVTGKKLTVTCSQNMNHEYMSWYRQDPGLGLRQIYYSMNVEVTDKGDVPEGYKVSRKEKRNFPLILESPSPNQTSLYFCASRGRTDVGRANVLTFGAGSRLTVL.

This clone has a single count. The CDR3 protein is CATSRGTGTSNEQFF. In nucleotides, the CDR3 is TGTGCCACCAGCAGAGGAACCGGGACTAGTAATGAGCAGTTCTTC. The V call is TRBV15, the J call TRBJ2-1; 8 nucleotides agree with TRBD2. V trimming: 1 base; J trimming: 7 bases; junction bases outside the gene matches: 6. Germline assignment: CDR1 LNHNV and CDR2 YYDKDF (reference sequence). The length of the CDR3 is 15 residues.

This chain connects TRBV4-3 to TRBJ2-2; weak D call: TRBD2 (6 bases). This CDR3 is 16 amino acids long. Between the trimmed V and J ends, which lost 4 bases and 6 bases, there was a span of 18 bases. CDR1 is LGHNA and CDR2 is YSLEER in the germline V gene. The DNA for the CDR3 is TGCGCCAGCAGCCTATCCTGGGGCGGGAAAGCCGGGGAGCTGTTTTTT. This encodes CASSLSWGGKAGELFF.

The chain couples TRBV5-1 to TRBJ1-4; 12 bases line up with TRBD1. CDR1 SGHRS and CDR2 YFSETQ come from the germline V gene. This CDR3 comprises 15 residues. The J segment lost 6 bases and the V segment lost 3 bases, leaving 3 bases of the junction unmatched. Here the CDR3 reads CASSSGTGGDEKLFF. The CDR3 nucleotides are TGCGCCAGCAGCTCCGGGACAGGGGGCGATGAAAAACTGTTTTTT. Full variable domain (rest looked up from reference TRBV5-1 and TRBJ1-4): KAGVTQTPRYLIKTRGQQVTLSCSPISGHRSVSWYQQTPGQGLQFLFEYFSETQRNKGNFPGRFSGRQFSNSRSEMNVSTLELGDSALYLCASSSGTGGDEKLFFGSGTQLSVL.

The chain has TRBV6-6 and TRBJ2-7; 8 positions match TRBD1. This CDR3 has 16 residues. From germline, CDR1 is MNHNY and CDR2 SVGAGI (reference sequence). The J segment lost 4 bases and the V segment lost 4 bases, leaving 12 bases of the junction unmatched. CDR3 bases: TGTGCCAGCAGTTTCCCATCGTCAGGGGGCGTTTACGAGCAGTACTTC. It translates to CASSFPSSGGVYEQYF.

The V gene is TRBV27, the J gene TRBJ1-1; D unclear. The CDR3 totals 12 residues. CDR1 MNHEY and CDR2 SMNVEV come from the germline V gene (reference sequence). V shed 4 bases and J shed 6 bases, with 9 bases lying between them. In DNA, the CDR3 is TGTGCCAGCAGTTCCCCCCCTTCTGAAGCTTTCTTT. Encoded protein: CASSSPPSEAFF.

J is TRBJ1-3 and V is TRBV10-3, with a weak D call TRBD1 (5 bases). This CDR3 region has 21 residues. CDR1 and CDR2 (germline): ENHRY, SYGVKD. Trimming pared 0 bases from V and 0 bases from J, leaving 24 bases between. Here the CDR3 DNA reads TGTGCCATCAGTGAGTCAATCCGGCGGGGGAAGGGGACGTTCTCTGGAAACACCATATATTTT. Protein sequence: CAISESIRRGKGTFSGNTIYF.

This chain joins TRBV27 and TRBJ2-2, with D possibly TRBD2 on 5 matching bases. V lost 0 bases and J 5 bases, leaving 16 bases between the germline ends. Germline CDR1 MNHEY, CDR2 SMNVEV (reference sequence). CDR3 length: 17 amino acids. CDR3 DNA: TGTGCCAGCAGTTTATCCGGTGGACTTGCGAGGACCGGGGAGCTGTTTTTT. It encodes CASSLSGGLARTGELFF.

The rearrangement joins TRBV30 to TRBJ1-3; 8 positions match TRBD1. V gave up 1 base and J gave up 2 bases; unmatched junction bases: 7. CDR3 length: 16 residues. Germline V gene lookup returns CDR1 GTSNPN and CDR2 SVGIG (reference sequence). CDR3: CAWSARLQGAGNTIYF. The DNA for the CDR3 is TGTGCCTGGAGTGCCCGCCTACAGGGGGCTGGAAACACCATATATTTT.

The V call is TRBV15, the J call TRBJ2-7, with 10 bases lining up with TRBD2. V gave up 3 bases and J gave up 6 bases; unmatched junction bases: 8. The CDR3 extends over 15 amino acids. The germline V gene encodes CDR1 LNHNV and CDR2 YYDKDF (reference sequence). The CDR3 is CATSSRSGGASEQYF. Here the CDR3 DNA reads TGTGCCACCAGCAGTCGGAGCGGGGGGGCCTCCGAGCAGTACTTC.

This clone was seen a handful of times. The chain combines TRBV7-3 with TRBJ2-3; 8 bases map to TRBD1. CDR3 size: 15 residues. Looked up from germline, CDR1 is SGHTA and CDR2 is FQGTGA. V trimming: 2 bases; J trimming: 5 bases; junction bases outside the gene matches: 6. The CDR3 DNA sequence: TGTGCCAGCAGCTTACAACAGGGGGTCGGAGATACGCAGTATTTT. Translated: CASSLQQGVGDTQYF.

This clone was recorded once. This sequence joins TRBV7-2 and TRBJ2-7, with 11 bases matching TRBD2. Germline assignment: CDR1 SGHTA and CDR2 FQGNSA. The V and J ends lost 5 bases and 2 bases, in that order; junction bases with no gene match: 11. CDR3 length: 17 residues. CDR3 amino acids: CASSQTLLAGAPYEQYF. Here the CDR3 DNA reads TGTGCCAGCAGCCAAACTTTACTAGCGGGGGCTCCCTACGAGCAGTACTTC.

The CDR3 nucleotides are TGTGCCAGCAGCTACGTGACTGCAAACACCATATATTTT. Its protein is CASSYVTANTIYF. The V and J genes are TRBV11-3 and TRBJ1-3; D not resolved. V was shortened by 4 bases and J by 6 bases, with 10 bases between the two germline ends. CDR3 length equals 13 residues. CDR1 and CDR2 from the germline V gene are SGHNT and YENEEA.

The chain joins TRBV5-1 to TRBJ2-2, with 9 bases matching TRBD2. Unmatched junction bases numbered 15, after V lost 7 bases and J lost 5 bases. Germline assignment: CDR1 SGHRS and CDR2 YFSETQ. The CDR3 has 17 residues. CDR3 protein: CASSSLAGTQGTGELFF. For the CDR3, the DNA is TGCGCCAGCTCGAGCCTAGCGGGGACACAGGGTACCGGGGAGCTGTTTTTT.

V gene TRBV11-1 combines with J gene TRBJ1-2; maybe TRBD1 (5 bases). The CDR3 totals 16 residues. Germline-derived CDR1 and CDR2 are SGHAT and FQDESV (reference sequence). Trimming removed 4 bases from V and 0 bases from J, with 15 bases in between. The CDR3, as DNA: TGTGCCAGCAGCTCGAATTCAGGGCCTGCTAACTATGGCTACACCTTC. Protein product: CASSSNSGPANYGYTF.

The rearrangement joins TRBV11-3 to TRBJ1-2; 10 bases fit TRBD1. CDR1 SGHNT and CDR2 YENEEA come from the germline V gene. CDR3 size: 17 residues. With V trimmed by 5 bases and J by 1 base, 10 bases remained unmatched. CDR3 nucleotides: TGTGCCAGCAGCCCTACACCCGGACAGGGGGATAACTATGGCTACACCTTC. Its protein product is CASSPTPGQGDNYGYTF.

The rearrangement links TRBV7-3 to TRBJ1-2; perhaps TRBD1 as D (6 bases). Germline assignment: CDR1 SGHTA and CDR2 FQGTGA. V was cut by 0 bases and J by 9 bases, with 23 bases left in between. The CDR3 consists of 17 residues. The CDR3 loop reads CASSLTGLTGQRDSYTF. In DNA, the CDR3 is TGTGCCAGCAGCTTAACGGGGCTTACAGGGCAACGGGATAGCTACACCTTC.